Presented here are 31 T cell receptor beta chains from one specimen sequenced in a study of T-cell memory formation after mild COVID-19. TCRdb re-analysed the 5' RACE reads in MiXCR, keeping a single row per CDR3 protein. The sample holds under 650,000 distinct CDR3 sequences, about 20% seen once. Material: PBMCs or a T cell subset sorted from them (not recorded which). The receptor set was obtained from an adult woman who had mild COVID-19 (a few samples of this study predate the infection). Cell type and time point are not known.

This clonotype was recorded only once. J is TRBJ2-1 and V is TRBV14, with TRBD1 identical over 7 bases. This CDR3 is 19 amino acids long. Per the germline V gene, CDR1 is SGHDN and CDR2 is FVKESK. Unmatched junction bases numbered 19, after V lost 4 bases and J lost 4 bases. The CDR3 nucleotides read TGTGCCAGCAGCCCCGGCACGACAGGGCCAAAAACCCCGTACAATGAGCAGTTCTTC. Amino acids: CASSPGTTGPKTPYNEQFF.

The rearrangement joins TRBV11-2 to TRBJ2-5, with D unresolved. CDR1 SGHAT and CDR2 FQNNGV come from the germline V gene. There are 16 residues in the CDR3. With 5 bases removed from V and 1 base from J, the gap between germline ends came to 17 bases. The CDR3 is CASSQPGTVLQETQYF. The CDR3 DNA reads as TGTGCCAGCAGCCAACCTGGTACGGTTCTCCAAGAGACCCAGTACTTC.

This clonotype was recorded many times. V gene TRBV24-1 combines with J gene TRBJ2-2, with TRBD2 as a possible D gene (6 bases). The germline V gene has CDR1 KGHDR and CDR2 SFDVKD. There are 16 residues in the CDR3. Trimming removed 3 bases from V and 3 bases from J, with 13 bases in between. The CDR3 loop is CATSDGGALYTGELFF. In DNA, the CDR3 is TGTGCCACCAGTGATGGAGGGGCCCTTTACACCGGGGAGCTGTTTTTT.

This sequence joins TRBV6-1 and TRBJ1-2; TRBD1 agrees at 9 bases. The ends lost 6 bases at V and 4 bases at J; junction bases unmatched: 9. This CDR3 region has 15 residues. Germline V gives CDR1 MNHNS, CDR2 SASEGT. The CDR3 protein is CASRRRDRDAYGYTF. CDR3 DNA: TGTGCCAGCAGACGCCGGGACAGGGATGCCTATGGCTACACCTTC.

The chain employs TRBV10-3 and TRBJ1-5, with 9 bases lining up with TRBD1. The CDR3 sequence is 13 residues long. The trim removed 11 bases at V and 7 bases at J, leaving 9 bases unmatched. Per the germline V gene, CDR1 is ENHRY and CDR2 is SYGVKD. CDR3 nucleotide sequence: TGTGCCGCACAGGGGGCAGAGGGGCAGCCCCAGCATTTT. Residues: CAAQGAEGQPQHF.

The gene calls are TRBV20-1 and TRBJ2-1, with 11 bases identical to TRBD2. This CDR3 has 13 amino acids. Trimming cost V 7 bases and J 7 bases; bases outside gene matches: 6. CDR1 and CDR2 from the germline V gene are DFQATT and SNEGSKA (reference sequence). This CDR3 is CSGGGTSGNEQFF. DNA of the CDR3: TGCAGTGGGGGCGGGACTAGCGGTAATGAGCAGTTCTTC.

This clonotype has ten or more counts. The chain has TRBV6-2 or TRBV6-3 and TRBJ2-1; D is possibly TRBD1 (6 bases). CDR3 length: 15 residues. Trimming removed 2 bases from V and 7 bases from J, with 15 bases in between. CDR1 is MNHEY, CDR2 SVGEGT, per germline. CDR3 nucleotides: TGTGCCAGCAGTTACGGCCGGGACATGGTGAATGAGCAGTTCTTC. Translated, it gives CASSYGRDMVNEQFF.

This clonotype showed up just a few times. This rearrangement joins TRBV7-2 to TRBJ2-3; 9 nucleotides agree with TRBD2. Germline CDR1 reads SGHTA; CDR2 reads FQGNSA. CDR3 length: 14 amino acids. Unmatched junction bases numbered 3, after V lost 4 bases and J lost 4 bases. DNA of the CDR3: TGTGCCAGCAGCTCGTGGACTAGCGCAGATACGCAGTATTTT. It codes for CASSSWTSADTQYF.

The sample holds a few counts of this clonotype. The chain recombines TRBV29-1 with TRBJ2-7, with a possible D match to TRBD1 (7 bases). The CDR3 length is 17 residues. The germline V gene has CDR1 SQVTM and CDR2 ANQGSEA. V shed 2 bases and J shed 6 bases, with 26 bases lying between them. This chain's CDR3 is CSVEFTIGGTVPGEQYF. The CDR3 DNA reads TGCAGCGTTGAATTTACGATTGGGGGGACAGTCCCGGGCGAGCAGTACTTC.

The V and J genes are TRBV20-1 and TRBJ1-2, with 12 bases identical to TRBD1. From germline, CDR1 is DFQATT and CDR2 SNEGSKA (reference sequence). There are 13 residues in the CDR3. Unmatched junction bases numbered 3, after V lost 6 bases and J lost 4 bases. The CDR3 loop reads CSAGTGGAYGYTF. The CDR3 nucleotides are TGCAGTGCCGGGACAGGGGGCGCCTATGGCTACACCTTC.

The chain employs TRBV7-3 and TRBJ2-7; 12 bases line up with TRBD2. The CDR3 is 13 residues long. J lost 7 bases, V lost 5 bases, and 3 bases had no gene match. Germline V gene lookup returns CDR1 SGHTA and CDR2 FQGTGA. The CDR3 DNA is TGTGCCAGCAGCGTCACTAGCGGGGGGGAGCAGTACTTC. It is translated as CASSVTSGGEQYF.

The V call is TRBV7-9, the J call TRBJ2-5, with 10 bases lining up with TRBD2. V lost 5 bases to trimming and J lost 12 bases; unmatched junction nucleotides: 3. The CDR3 consists of 11 residues. CDR1 is SEHNR and CDR2 is FQNEAQ in the germline V gene (reference sequence). DNA of the CDR3: TGTGCCAGCAGCGGAGGGACTAGCGAGTACTTC. Amino acids: CASSGGTSEYF.

DNA for the CDR3: TGTGCCAGCAGTTTAGACAGGGCGGCGAGGACCCAGTACTTC. It translates to CASSLDRAARTQYF. The chain couples TRBV12-3 or TRBV12-4 to TRBJ2-5, with a tentative D call TRBD1 (6 bases). The CDR3 sequence is 14 residues long. V gave up 1 base and J gave up 7 bases, with 13 bases separating them.

This clonotype has a handful of counts. This chain connects TRBV11-2 to TRBJ2-5; D gene unclear. The CDR3 totals 14 residues. The germline V and J ends were trimmed by 3 bases and 1 base, with 9 bases remaining between them. From germline, CDR1 is SGHAT and CDR2 FQNNGV. CDR3 in DNA: TGTGCCAGCAGCTTCAGAGTGTTCCAAGAGACCCAGTACTTC. The encoded protein is CASSFRVFQETQYF.

The chain joins TRBV24-1 to TRBJ2-7; maybe TRBD2 (5 bases). Germline loops: CDR1 KGHDR, CDR2 SFDVKD. CDR3 length equals 13 residues. Between the trimmed V and J ends, which lost 7 bases and 0 bases, there was a span of 9 bases. As DNA, the CDR3 is TGTGCCACCAGCACCCGGGGCTCCTACGAGCAGTACTTC. Protein sequence: CATSTRGSYEQYF.

The J gene is TRBJ1-2, the V gene TRBV5-1; 8 nucleotides match TRBD1. Looked up from germline, CDR1 is SGHRS and CDR2 is YFSETQ. The CDR3 is made up of 15 amino acids. V shed 4 bases and J 3 bases; nucleotides not matched to a gene: 8. CDR3 nucleotides: TGCGCCAGCAGCGTGTCCGGGACAGGTTACTATGGCTACACCTTC. This sequence encodes CASSVSGTGYYGYTF.

In this sample, this clonotype turned up many times. The chain has TRBV5-1 and TRBJ2-1, with D tentatively TRBD2 (7 bases). The V and J ends lost 5 bases and 5 bases respectively, with 23 bases between them. The CDR3 spans 17 residues. Germline-derived CDR1 and CDR2 are SGHRS and YFSETQ. CDR3 nucleotides: TGCGCCAGCAGTCCCCGGCCAATGGGCGGGGGCGACAATGAGCAGTTCTTC. It is translated as CASSPRPMGGGDNEQFF.

The gene calls are TRBV19 and TRBJ2-3; perhaps TRBD2 as D (5 bases). The ends were cut back, 10 bases at V and 6 bases at J, with 26 bases in the middle. This CDR3 comprises 16 residues. Germline V gene sequence: CDR1 LNHDA, CDR2 SQIVND (reference sequence). CDR3 coding DNA: TGTGCCACCCAATCTGGAGGACGCAGACCCACTGATACGCAGTATTTT. Residues: CATQSGGRRPTDTQYF.

This chain links TRBV5-8 with TRBJ1-4; possibly TRBD1 for D (6 bases). Per germline, CDR1 SGHTS and CDR2 YDEGEE. CDR3 size: 16 residues. Trimming left V 4 bases short and J 4 bases short, with 17 bases between. The CDR3 reads CASSRLSGQFNEKLFF. The DNA for the CDR3 is TGTGCCAGCAGCCGCTTATCCGGACAGTTTAATGAAAAACTGTTTTTT.

The V call is TRBV6-5, the J call TRBJ2-7, with D tentatively TRBD1 or TRBD2 (5 bases each). This CDR3 spans 16 amino acids. CDR1 and CDR2 from the germline V gene are MNHEY and SVGAGI. The ends were cut back, 0 bases at V and 2 bases at J, with 14 bases in the middle. CDR3 sequence: CASSYSRWGRPYEQYF. CDR3 nucleotide sequence: TGTGCCAGCAGTTACTCGAGATGGGGACGGCCCTACGAGCAGTACTTC.

This clonotype was counted a few times. This chain uses TRBV7-9 with TRBJ2-7, with D possibly TRBD1 on 5 matching bases. The CDR3 is 13 amino acids. The V end was cut by 1 base, the J end by 5 bases, with 9 bases between. The germline CDR1 and CDR2 sequences are SEHNR and FQNEAQ (reference sequence). DNA for the CDR3: TGTGCCAGCAGCTTAGATTTCAGGGACGAGCAGTACTTC. Translating it yields CASSLDFRDEQYF.

The chain has TRBV7-9 and TRBJ2-2; 7 bases are shared with TRBD2. CDR1 is SEHNR, CDR2 FQNEAQ, per germline (reference sequence). CDR3 size: 19 residues. The junction had 21 bases not matched to a gene; V was cut back by 5 bases and J by 6 bases. CDR3: CASSLHSYAGEVWAGELFF. The CDR3 nucleotides are TGTGCCAGCAGCCTCCACTCTTACGCGGGAGAGGTTTGGGCCGGGGAGCTGTTTTTT.

This clonotype was observed a few times. V gene TRBV20-1 combines with J gene TRBJ1-1; a weak D match, TRBD1 (6 bases). With 3 bases removed from V and 7 bases from J, the gap between germline ends came to 9 bases. The CDR3 length is 11 residues. Germline V gene sequence: CDR1 DFQATT, CDR2 SNEGSKA (reference sequence). The CDR3 sequence: CSARGALEAFF. CDR3 coding DNA: TGCAGTGCTAGGGGGGCCCTTGAAGCTTTCTTT.

This clonotype has only a few counts. J is TRBJ1-2 and V is TRBV7-8; D may be TRBD1 (6 bases). Germline CDR1 SGHVS, CDR2 FQNEAQ. CDR3 length: 14 residues. V lost 5 bases, J lost 4 bases, and 14 bases lay in between. The CDR3 bases are TGTGCCAGCAGCCCAGGTGGGGGCGTCTATGGCTACACCTTC. This encodes CASSPGGGVYGYTF. Full variable domain (remainder filled in from reference TRBV7-8 and TRBJ1-2): GAGVSQSPRYKVAKRGQDVALRCDPISGHVSLFWYQQALGQGPEFLTYFQNEAQLDKSGLPSDRFFAERPEGSVSTLKIQRTQQEDSAVYLCASSPGGGVYGYTFGSGTRLTVV.

This sequence joins TRBV2 and TRBJ2-4, with a possible D match to TRBD2 (6 bases). From germline, CDR1 is SNHLY and CDR2 FYNNEI. V lost 6 bases and J lost 8, with 14 bases in between. The CDR3 covers 13 residues. In DNA form, the CDR3 reads TGTGCCAGCAGACGGGAGCCGGAGGACATTCAGTACTTC. It yields the protein CASRREPEDIQYF.

The genes are TRBV4-2 and TRBJ2-3, with D tentatively TRBD1 (6 bases). With 5 bases removed from V and 2 bases from J, the gap between germline ends came to 14 bases. This CDR3 is 15 amino acids long. Germline V gene lookup returns CDR1 LGHNA and CDR2 YNFKEQ. The CDR3 sequence is CASSESRGYTDTQYF. The CDR3 DNA reads TGTGCCAGCAGCGAAAGCAGGGGTTACACAGATACGCAGTATTTT.

V gene TRBV7-6 combines with J gene TRBJ1-1; D might be TRBD1 (6 bases). CDR1 and CDR2 (germline): SGHVS, FNYEAQ. This CDR3 contains 16 residues. With 1 base removed from V and 0 bases from J, the gap between germline ends came to 12 bases. CDR3 region: CASSLGGGTMNTEAFF. The CDR3 bases are TGTGCCAGCAGCTTAGGAGGGGGGACGATGAACACTGAAGCTTTCTTT.

V and J are TRBV3-1 and TRBJ2-1; unclear D gene. Germline V gene sequence: CDR1 LGHDT, CDR2 YNNKEL (reference sequence). V lost 0 bases and J 5 bases, leaving 8 bases between the germline ends. This CDR3 contains 14 residues. Written as DNA, the CDR3 is TGTGCCAGCAGCCAAGATCACGGAAACAATGAGCAGTTCTTC. Translating gives CASSQDHGNNEQFF.

The J gene is TRBJ1-5, the V gene TRBV6-2 or TRBV6-3, with a possible D match to TRBD1 (6 bases). CDR1 and CDR2 (germline): MNHEY, SVGEGT. The V gene lost 6 bases and the J gene lost 4 bases, with 10 bases spanning the gap. CDR3 size: 13 residues. The CDR3 sequence: CASRTGPNQPQHF. The CDR3 coding sequence is TGTGCCAGCAGAACAGGGCCGAATCAGCCCCAGCATTTT.

The V call is TRBV7-9, the J call TRBJ2-7; the D call may be TRBD1 or TRBD2 (5 bases each). CDR3 length: 15 amino acids. Per the germline V gene, CDR1 is SEHNR and CDR2 is FQNEAQ (reference sequence). V was clipped by 7 bases and J by 0 bases, with 16 bases between them. The CDR3 coding sequence is TGTGCCAGCATTCACGAGGGGCTAGGCTCCTACGAGCAGTACTTC. Amino acids: CASIHEGLGSYEQYF. Complete variable domain (other parts from reference TRBV7-9 and TRBJ2-7): DTGVSQNPRHKITKRGQNVTFRCDPISEHNRLYWYRQTLGQGPEFLTYFQNEAQLEKSRLLSDRFSAERPKGSFSTLEIQRTEQGDSAMYLCASIHEGLGSYEQYFGPGTRLTVT.

This clonotype occurred many times. This sequence joins TRBV5-6 and TRBJ1-2, with TRBD1 matching over 12 bases. Unmatched junction bases numbered 9, after V lost 0 bases and J lost 3 bases. The CDR3 sequence is 18 residues long. Looked up from germline, CDR1 is SGHDT and CDR2 is YYEEEE. The CDR3 spells CASSLARDRGRLDYGYTF. CDR3 in DNA: TGTGCCAGCAGCTTGGCCCGGGACAGGGGGCGCCTAGACTATGGCTACACCTTC.